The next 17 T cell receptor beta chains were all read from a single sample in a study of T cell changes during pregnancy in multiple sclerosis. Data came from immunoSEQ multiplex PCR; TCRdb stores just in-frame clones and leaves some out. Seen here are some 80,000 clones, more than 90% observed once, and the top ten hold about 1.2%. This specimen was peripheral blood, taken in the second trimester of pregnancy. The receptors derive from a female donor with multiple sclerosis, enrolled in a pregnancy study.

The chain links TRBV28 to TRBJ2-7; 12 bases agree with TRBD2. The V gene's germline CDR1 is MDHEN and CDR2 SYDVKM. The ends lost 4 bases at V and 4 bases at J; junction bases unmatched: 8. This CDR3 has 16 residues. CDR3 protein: CASSSTTSGSRYEQYF. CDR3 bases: TGTGCCAGCAGTTCGACGACTAGCGGGAGTAGGTACGAGCAGTACTTC. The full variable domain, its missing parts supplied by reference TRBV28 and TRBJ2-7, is DVKVTQSSRYLVKRTGEKVFLECVQDMDHENMFWYRQDPGLGLRLIYFSYDVKMKEKGDIPEGYSVSREKKERFSLILESASTNQTSMYLCASSSTTSGSRYEQYFGPGTRLTVT.

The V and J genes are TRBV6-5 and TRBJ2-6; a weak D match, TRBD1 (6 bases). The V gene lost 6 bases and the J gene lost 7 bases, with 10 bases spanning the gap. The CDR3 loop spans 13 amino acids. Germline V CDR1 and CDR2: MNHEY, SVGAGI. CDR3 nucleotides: TGTGCCAGCAGCTGGGACAATGCCAACGTCCTGACTTTC. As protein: CASSWDNANVLTF.

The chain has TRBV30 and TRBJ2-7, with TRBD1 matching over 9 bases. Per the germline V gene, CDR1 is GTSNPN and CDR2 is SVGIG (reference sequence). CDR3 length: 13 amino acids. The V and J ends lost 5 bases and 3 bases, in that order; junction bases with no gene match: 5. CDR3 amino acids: CAWGTGSNYEQYF. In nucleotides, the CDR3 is TGTGCCTGGGGGACAGGGTCTAACTACGAGCAGTACTTC.

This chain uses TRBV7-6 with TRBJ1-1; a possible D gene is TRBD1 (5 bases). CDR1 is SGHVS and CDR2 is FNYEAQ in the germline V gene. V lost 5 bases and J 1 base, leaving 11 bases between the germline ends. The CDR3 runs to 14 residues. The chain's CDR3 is CASSLPQGNTEAFF. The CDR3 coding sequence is TGTGCCAGCAGCCTACCTCAGGGGAACACTGAAGCTTTCTTT. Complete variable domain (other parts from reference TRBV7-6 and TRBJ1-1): GAGVSQSPRYKVTKRGQDVALRCDPISGHVSLYWYRQALGQGPEFLTYFNYEAQQDKSGLPNDRFSAERPEGSISTLTIQRTEQRDSAMYRCASSLPQGNTEAFFGQGTRLTVV.

CDR3 region: CASSSLHGTGTDTQYF. The DNA of the CDR3 is TGTGCCAGCAGCTCCCTCCACGGGACAGGGACAGATACGCAGTATTTT. The genes are TRBV28 and TRBJ2-3, with 9 bases identical to TRBD1. Germline CDR1 is MDHEN and CDR2 is SYDVKM. Trimming at V came to 6 bases and at J to 3 bases, leaving 10 bases not matched to a gene. This CDR3 has 16 residues. The whole variable domain, remainder taken from reference TRBV28 and TRBJ2-3, is DVKVTQSSRYLVKRTGEKVFLECVQDMDHENMFWYRQDPGLGLRLIYFSYDVKMKEKGDIPEGYSVSREKKERFSLILESASTNQTSMYLCASSSLHGTGTDTQYFGPGTRLTVL.

CDR3 sequence (DNA): TGTGCCAGCAGTAGGGAACTAGCGGGAAGCGAGCAGTACTTC. Amino acids: CASSRELAGSEQYF. The chain is built from TRBV28 and TRBJ2-7, with 10 bases aligning to TRBD2. CDR1 MDHEN and CDR2 SYDVKM come from the germline V gene. The junction had 7 bases not matched to a gene; V was cut back by 5 bases and J by 6 bases. This CDR3 region has 14 residues.

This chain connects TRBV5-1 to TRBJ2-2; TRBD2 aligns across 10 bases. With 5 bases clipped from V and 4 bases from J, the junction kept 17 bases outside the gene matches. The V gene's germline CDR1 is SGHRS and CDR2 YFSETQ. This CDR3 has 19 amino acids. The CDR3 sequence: CASSHRTSGPTGGTGELFF. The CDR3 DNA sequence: TGCGCCAGCAGTCACCGGACTAGCGGCCCTACCGGGGGCACCGGGGAGCTGTTTTTT.

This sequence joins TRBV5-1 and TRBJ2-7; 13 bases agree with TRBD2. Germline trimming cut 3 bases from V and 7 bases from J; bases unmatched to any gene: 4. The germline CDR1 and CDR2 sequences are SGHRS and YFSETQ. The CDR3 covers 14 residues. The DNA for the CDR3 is TGCGCCAGCAGCTCAACTAGCGGGAGGGTAGAGCAGTACTTC. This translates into CASSSTSGRVEQYF.

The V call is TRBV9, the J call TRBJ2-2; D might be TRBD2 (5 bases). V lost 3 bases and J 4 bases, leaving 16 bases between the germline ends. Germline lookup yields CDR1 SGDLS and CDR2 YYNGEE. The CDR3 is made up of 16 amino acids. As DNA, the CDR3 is TGTGCCAGCAGCGCCGGGATACTCGGTGGCACCGGGGAGCTGTTTTTT. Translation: CASSAGILGGTGELFF.

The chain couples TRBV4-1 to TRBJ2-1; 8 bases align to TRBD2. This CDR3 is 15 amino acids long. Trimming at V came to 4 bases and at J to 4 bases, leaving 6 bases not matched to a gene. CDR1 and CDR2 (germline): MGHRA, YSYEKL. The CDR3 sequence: CASSLGLAAYNEQFF. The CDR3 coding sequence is TGCGCCAGCAGCCTTGGACTAGCTGCTTACAATGAGCAGTTCTTC.

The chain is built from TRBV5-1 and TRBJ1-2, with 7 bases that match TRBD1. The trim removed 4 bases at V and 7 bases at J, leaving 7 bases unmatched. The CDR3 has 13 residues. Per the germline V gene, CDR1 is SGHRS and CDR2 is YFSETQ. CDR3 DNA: TGCGCCAGCAGCCAAGACAGGGTCGGTGGCTACACCTTC. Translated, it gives CASSQDRVGGYTF.

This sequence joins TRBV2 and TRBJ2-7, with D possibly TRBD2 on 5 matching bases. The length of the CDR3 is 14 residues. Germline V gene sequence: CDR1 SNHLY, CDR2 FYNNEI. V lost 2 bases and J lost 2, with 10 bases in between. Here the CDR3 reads CASSELLATYEQYF. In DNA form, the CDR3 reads TGTGCCAGCAGTGAATTGCTAGCCACCTACGAGCAGTACTTC.

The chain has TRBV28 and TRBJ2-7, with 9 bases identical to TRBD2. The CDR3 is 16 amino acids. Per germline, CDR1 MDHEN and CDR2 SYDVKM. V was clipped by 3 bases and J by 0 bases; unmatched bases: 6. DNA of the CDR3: TGTGCCAGCAGTTTGGGGGCGGGAGGGAGCTCCTACGAGCAGTACTTC. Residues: CASSLGAGGSSYEQYF.

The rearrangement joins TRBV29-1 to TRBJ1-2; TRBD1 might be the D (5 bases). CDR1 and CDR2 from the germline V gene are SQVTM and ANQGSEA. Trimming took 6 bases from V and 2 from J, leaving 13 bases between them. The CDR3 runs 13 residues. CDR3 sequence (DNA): TGCAGCGTCCCGGCGGGGGGGAACTATGGCTACACCTTC. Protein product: CSVPAGGNYGYTF.

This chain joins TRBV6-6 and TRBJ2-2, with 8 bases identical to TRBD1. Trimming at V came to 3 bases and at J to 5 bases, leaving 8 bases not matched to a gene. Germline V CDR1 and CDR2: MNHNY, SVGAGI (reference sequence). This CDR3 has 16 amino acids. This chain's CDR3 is CASSYPGGATTGELFF. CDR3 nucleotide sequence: TGTGCCAGCAGTTATCCAGGGGGCGCGACGACCGGGGAGCTGTTTTTT.

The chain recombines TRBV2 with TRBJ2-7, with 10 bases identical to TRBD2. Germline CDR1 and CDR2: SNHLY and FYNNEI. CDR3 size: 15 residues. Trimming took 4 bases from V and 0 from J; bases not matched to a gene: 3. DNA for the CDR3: TGTGCCAGCAGTGGACTAGCGGGTGTCTCCTACGAGCAGTACTTC. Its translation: CASSGLAGVSYEQYF.

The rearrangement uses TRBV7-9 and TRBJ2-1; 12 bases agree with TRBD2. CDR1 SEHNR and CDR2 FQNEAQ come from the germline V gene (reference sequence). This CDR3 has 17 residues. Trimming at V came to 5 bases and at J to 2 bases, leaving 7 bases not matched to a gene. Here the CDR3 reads CASSLRLAGVPYNEQFF. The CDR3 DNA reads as TGTGCCAGCAGCCTCCGACTAGCGGGAGTCCCCTACAATGAGCAGTTCTTC.